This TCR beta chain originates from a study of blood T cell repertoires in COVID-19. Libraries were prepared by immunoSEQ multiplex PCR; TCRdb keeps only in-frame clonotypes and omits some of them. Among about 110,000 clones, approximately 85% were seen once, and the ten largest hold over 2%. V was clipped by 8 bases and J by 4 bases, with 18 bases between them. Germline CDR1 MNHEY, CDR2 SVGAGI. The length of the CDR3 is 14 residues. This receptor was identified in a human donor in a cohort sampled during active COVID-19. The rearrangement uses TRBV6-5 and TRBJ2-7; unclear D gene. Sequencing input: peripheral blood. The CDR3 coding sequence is TGTGCCAGCTCCGACTCCTCTCCTTATTACGAGCAGTACTTC. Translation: CASSDSSPYYEQYF.